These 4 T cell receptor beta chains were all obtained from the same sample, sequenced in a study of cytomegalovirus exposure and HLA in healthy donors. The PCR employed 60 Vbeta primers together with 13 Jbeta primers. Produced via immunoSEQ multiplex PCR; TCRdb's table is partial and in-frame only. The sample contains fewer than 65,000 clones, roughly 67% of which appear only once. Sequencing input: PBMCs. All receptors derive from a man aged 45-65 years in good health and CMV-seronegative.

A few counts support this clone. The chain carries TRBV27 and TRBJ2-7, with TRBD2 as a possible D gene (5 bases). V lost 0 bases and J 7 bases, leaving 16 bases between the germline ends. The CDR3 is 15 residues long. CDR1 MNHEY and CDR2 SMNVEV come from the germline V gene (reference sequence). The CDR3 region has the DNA TGTGCCAGCAGTTTATCACGCCTCGGAAGAGGGGAGCAGTACTTC. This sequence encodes CASSLSRLGRGEQYF.

The CDR3 DNA sequence: TGTGCCAGCAGCCCGTCCGTGGGACAGGGGGCGCAAGGCTACACCTTC. Translating it yields CASSPSVGQGAQGYTF. This sequence joins TRBV9 and TRBJ1-2; 12 bases align to TRBD1. The V and J ends lost 4 bases and 8 bases, in that order; junction bases with no gene match: 12. Germline CDR1 is SGDLS and CDR2 is YYNGEE. The length of the CDR3 is 16 residues.

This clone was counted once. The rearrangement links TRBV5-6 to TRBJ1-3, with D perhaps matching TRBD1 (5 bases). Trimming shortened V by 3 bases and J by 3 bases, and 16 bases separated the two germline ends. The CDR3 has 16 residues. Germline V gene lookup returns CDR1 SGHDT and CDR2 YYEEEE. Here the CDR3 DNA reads TGTGCCAGCAGCTCCACCGGGACTCGGGTTGGAAACACCATATATTTT. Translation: CASSSTGTRVGNTIYF.

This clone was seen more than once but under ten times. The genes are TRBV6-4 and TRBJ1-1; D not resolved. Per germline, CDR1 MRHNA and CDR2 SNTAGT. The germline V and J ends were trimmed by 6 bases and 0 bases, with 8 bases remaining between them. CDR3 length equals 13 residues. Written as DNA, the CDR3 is TGTGCCAGCAGGAGGAGTCTGAACACTGAAGCTTTCTTT. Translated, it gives CASRRSLNTEAFF.